The sequence of this TCR beta chain was determined in a study of cytomegalovirus exposure and HLA in healthy donors. The CDR3 length is 14 residues. CDR1 and CDR2 (germline): SGHRS, YFSETQ. V shed 0 bases and J shed 4 bases, with 8 bases lying between them. This clone was seen a handful of times. Its antigen is not identified. At the DNA level, this CDR3 is encoded by other sequences in the same sample as well. Findings and caveats of the study: According to a later analysis, donors in an Asian-associated ancestry cluster reportedly had fewer N-insertions than the roughly 660-donor mean. Later on, analysis showed that most CMV-associated TCR beta chains appeared to be HLA-restricted.

Amplification used 60 Vbeta primers and 13 Jbeta primers. Clones were sequenced by immunoSEQ multiplex PCR, and TCRdb holds only the in-frame ones, with some missing. The sample holds approximately 130,000 clones; about three quarters are singletons and the top ten take roughly 3%. The TCR sequence derives from a human donor in good health. Sequencing was carried out using PBMCs. J is TRBJ1-3 and V is TRBV5-1; D call uncertain. DNA for the CDR3: TGCGCCAGCAGCTTGGGGGGAGGAGGAAACACCATATATTTT. It encodes CASSLGGGGNTIYF.